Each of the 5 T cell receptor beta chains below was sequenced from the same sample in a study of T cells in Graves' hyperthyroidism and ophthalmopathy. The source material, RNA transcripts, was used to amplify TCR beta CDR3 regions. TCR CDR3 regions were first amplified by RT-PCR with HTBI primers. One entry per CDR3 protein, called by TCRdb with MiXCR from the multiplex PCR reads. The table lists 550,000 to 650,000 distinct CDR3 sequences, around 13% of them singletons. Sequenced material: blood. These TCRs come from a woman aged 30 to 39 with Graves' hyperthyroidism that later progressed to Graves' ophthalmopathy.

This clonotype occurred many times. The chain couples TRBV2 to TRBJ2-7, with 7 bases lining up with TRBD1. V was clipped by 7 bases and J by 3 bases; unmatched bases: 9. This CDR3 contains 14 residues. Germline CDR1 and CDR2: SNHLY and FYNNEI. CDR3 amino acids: CASIRDREFYEQYF. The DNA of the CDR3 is TGTGCCAGCATTAGGGACAGAGAGTTCTACGAGCAGTACTTC.

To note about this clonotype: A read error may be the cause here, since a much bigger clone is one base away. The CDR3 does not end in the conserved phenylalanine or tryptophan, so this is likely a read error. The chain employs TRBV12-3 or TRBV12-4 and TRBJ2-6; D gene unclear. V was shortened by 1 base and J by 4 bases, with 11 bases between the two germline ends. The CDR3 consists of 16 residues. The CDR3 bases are TGTGCCAGCAGTTTAGTATCCTTTTACGGGGCCAACGTCCTGACTATC. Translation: CASSLVSFYGANVLTI.

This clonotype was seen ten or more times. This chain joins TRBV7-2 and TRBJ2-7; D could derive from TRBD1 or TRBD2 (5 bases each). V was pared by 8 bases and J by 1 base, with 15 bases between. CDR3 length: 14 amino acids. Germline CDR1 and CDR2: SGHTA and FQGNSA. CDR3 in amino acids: CASGRRGRSYEQYF. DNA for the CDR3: TGTGCCAGCGGCCGACGGGGACGGTCCTACGAGCAGTACTTC.

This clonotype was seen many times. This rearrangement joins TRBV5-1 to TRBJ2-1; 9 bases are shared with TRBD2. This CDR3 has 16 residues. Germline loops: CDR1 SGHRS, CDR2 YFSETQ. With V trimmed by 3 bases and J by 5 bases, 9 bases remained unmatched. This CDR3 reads CASSWASGIGDNEQFF. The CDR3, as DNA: TGCGCCAGCAGCTGGGCTAGCGGGATTGGGGACAATGAGCAGTTCTTC.

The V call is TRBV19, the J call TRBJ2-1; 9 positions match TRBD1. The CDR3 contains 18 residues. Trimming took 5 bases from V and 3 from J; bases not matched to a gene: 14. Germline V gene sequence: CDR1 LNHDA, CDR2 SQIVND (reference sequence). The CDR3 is CASSLTPLQGAFYNEQFF. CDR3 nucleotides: TGTGCCAGTAGTCTAACCCCCCTACAGGGGGCCTTCTACAATGAGCAGTTCTTC.